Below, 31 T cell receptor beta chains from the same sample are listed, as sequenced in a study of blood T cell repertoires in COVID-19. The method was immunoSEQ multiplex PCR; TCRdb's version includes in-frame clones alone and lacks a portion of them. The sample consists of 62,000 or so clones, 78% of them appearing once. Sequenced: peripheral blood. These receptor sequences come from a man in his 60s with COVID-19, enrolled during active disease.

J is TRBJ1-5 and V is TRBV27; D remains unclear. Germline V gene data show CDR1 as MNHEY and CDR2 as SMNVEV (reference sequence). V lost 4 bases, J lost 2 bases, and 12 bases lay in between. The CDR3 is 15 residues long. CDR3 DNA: TGTGCCAGCAGTTCTGGCGGCAGCGGCAATCAGCCCCAGCATTTT. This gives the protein CASSSGGSGNQPQHF.

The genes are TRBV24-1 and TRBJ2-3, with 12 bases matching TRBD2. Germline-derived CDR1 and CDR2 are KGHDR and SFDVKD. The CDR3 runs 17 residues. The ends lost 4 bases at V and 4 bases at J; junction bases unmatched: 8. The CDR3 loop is CATSDPSGGGLADTQYF. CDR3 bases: TGTGCCACCAGTGACCCTAGCGGGGGGGGGCTAGCAGATACGCAGTATTTT.

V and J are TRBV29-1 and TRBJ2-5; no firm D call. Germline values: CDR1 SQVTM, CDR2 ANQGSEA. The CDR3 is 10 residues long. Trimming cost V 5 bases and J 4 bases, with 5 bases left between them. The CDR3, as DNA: TGCAGCGTTCTACGAGAGACCCAGTACTTC. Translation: CSVLRETQYF. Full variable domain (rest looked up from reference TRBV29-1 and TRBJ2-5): SAVISQKPSRDICQRGTSLTIQCQVDSQVTMMFWYRQQPGQSLTLIATANQGSEATYESGFVIDKFPISRPNLTFSTLTVSNMSPEDSSIYLCSVLRETQYFGPGTRLLVL.

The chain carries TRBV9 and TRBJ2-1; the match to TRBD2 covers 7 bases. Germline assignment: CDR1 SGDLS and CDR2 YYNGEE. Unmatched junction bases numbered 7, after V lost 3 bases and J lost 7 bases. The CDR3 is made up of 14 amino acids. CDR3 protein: CASSELGGRNEQFF. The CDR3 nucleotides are TGTGCCAGCAGCGAGTTGGGAGGGCGGAATGAGCAGTTCTTC. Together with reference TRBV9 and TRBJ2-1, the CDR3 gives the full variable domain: DSGVTQTPKHLITATGQRVTLRCSPRSGDLSVYWYQQSLDQGLQFLIQYYNGEERAKGNILERFSAQQFPDLHSELNLSSLELGDSALYFCASSELGGRNEQFFGPGTRLTVL.

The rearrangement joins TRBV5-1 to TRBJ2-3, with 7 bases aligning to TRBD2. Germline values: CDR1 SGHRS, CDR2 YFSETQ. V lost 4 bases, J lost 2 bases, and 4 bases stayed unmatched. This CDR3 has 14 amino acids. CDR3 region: CASSQGTNTDTQYF. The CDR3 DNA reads TGCGCCAGCAGCCAAGGGACTAACACAGATACGCAGTATTTT. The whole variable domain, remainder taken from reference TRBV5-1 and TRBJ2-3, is KAGVTQTPRYLIKTRGQQVTLSCSPISGHRSVSWYQQTPGQGLQFLFEYFSETQRNKGNFPGRFSGRQFSNSRSEMNVSTLELGDSALYLCASSQGTNTDTQYFGPGTRLTVL.

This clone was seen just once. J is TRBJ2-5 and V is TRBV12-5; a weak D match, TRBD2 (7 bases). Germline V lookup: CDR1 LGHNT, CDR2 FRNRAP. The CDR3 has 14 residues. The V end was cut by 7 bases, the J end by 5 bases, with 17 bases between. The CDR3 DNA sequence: TGTGCTAGTGACCGGCCGGGGGGCCGGGAGACCCAGTACTTC. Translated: CASDRPGGRETQYF.

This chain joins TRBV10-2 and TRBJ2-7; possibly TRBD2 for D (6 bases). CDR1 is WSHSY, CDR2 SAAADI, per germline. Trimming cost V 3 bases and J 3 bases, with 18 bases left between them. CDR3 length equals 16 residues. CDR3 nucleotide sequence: TGCGCCAGCAGTGACCCGGGACTGCGGGTCTTCTACGAGCAGTACTTC. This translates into CASSDPGLRVFYEQYF.

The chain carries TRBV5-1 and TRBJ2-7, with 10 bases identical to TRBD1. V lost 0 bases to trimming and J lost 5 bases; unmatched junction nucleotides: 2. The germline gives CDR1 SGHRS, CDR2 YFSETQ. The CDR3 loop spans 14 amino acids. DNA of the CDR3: TGCGCCAGCAGCTTGGGACAGGGGGCCCACGAGCAGTACTTC. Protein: CASSLGQGAHEQYF.

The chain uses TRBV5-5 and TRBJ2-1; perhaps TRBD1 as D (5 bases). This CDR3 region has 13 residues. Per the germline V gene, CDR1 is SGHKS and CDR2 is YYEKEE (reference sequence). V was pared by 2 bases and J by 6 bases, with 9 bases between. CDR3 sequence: CASSLQVSNEQFF. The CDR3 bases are TGTGCCAGCAGCTTACAGGTATCCAATGAGCAGTTCTTC.

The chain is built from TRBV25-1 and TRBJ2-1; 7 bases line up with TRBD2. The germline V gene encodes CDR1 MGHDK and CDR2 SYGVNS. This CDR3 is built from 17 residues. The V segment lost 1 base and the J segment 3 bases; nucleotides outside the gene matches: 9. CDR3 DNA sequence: TGTGCCAGCAGTGAATCGGCTGGGCGCGGGGGCTACAATGAGCAGTTCTTC. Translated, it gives CASSESAGRGGYNEQFF.

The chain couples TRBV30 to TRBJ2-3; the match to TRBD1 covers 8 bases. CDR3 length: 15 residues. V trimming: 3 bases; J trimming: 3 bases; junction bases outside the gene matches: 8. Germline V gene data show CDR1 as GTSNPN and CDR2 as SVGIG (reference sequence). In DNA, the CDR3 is TGTGCCTGGAGCGGACAGGGCTGGGGGACAGATACGCAGTATTTT. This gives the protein CAWSGQGWGTDTQYF. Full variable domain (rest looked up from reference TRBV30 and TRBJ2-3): SQTIHQWPATLVQPVGSPLSLECTVEGTSNPNLYWYRQAAGRGLQLLFYSVGIGQISSEVPQNLSASRPQDRQFILSSKKLLLSDSGFYLCAWSGQGWGTDTQYFGPGTRLTVL.

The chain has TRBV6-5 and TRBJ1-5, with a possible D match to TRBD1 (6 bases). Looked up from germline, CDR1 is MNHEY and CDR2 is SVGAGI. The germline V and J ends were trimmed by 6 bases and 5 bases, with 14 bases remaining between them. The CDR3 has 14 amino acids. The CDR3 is CASRNRDKDQPQHF. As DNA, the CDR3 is TGTGCCAGCAGAAACCGGGACAAAGATCAGCCCCAGCATTTT.

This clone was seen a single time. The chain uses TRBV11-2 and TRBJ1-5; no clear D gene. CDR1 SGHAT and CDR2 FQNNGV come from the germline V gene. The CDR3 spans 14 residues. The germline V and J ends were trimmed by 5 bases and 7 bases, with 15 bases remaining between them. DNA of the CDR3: TGTGCCAGCAGCCGGGGAGGGAGTGGGCAGCCCCAGCATTTT. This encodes CASSRGGSGQPQHF. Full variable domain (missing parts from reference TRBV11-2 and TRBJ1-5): EAGVAQSPRYKIIEKRQSVAFWCNPISGHATLYWYQQILGQGPKLLIQFQNNGVVDDSQLPKDRFSAERLKGVDSTLKIQPAKLEDSAVYLCASSRGGSGQPQHFGDGTRLSIL.

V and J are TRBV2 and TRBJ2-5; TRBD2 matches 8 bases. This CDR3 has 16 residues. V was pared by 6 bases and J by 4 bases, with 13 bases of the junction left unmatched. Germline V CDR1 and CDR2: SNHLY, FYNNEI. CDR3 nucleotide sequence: TGTGCCAGCAGAGGGTCAATAGCGGGGCTGCGAGAGACCCAGTACTTC. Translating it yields CASRGSIAGLRETQYF.

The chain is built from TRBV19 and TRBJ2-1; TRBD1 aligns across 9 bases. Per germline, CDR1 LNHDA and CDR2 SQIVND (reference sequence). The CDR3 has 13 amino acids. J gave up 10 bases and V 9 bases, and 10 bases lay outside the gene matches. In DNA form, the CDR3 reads TGTGCCAGCGCTAAGGGACAGGGTGTAGAGCAGTTCTTC. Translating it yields CASAKGQGVEQFF.

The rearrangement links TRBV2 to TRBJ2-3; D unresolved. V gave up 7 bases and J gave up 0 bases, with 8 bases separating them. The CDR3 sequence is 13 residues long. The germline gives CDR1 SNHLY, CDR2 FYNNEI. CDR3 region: CASKPTSTDTQYF. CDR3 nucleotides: TGTGCCAGCAAGCCGACTAGCACAGATACGCAGTATTTT. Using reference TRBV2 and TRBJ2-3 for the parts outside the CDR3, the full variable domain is EPEVTQTPSHQVTQMGQEVILRCVPISNHLYFYWYRQILGQKVEFLVSFYNNEISEKSEIFDDQFSVERPDGSNFTLKIRSTKLEDSAMYFCASKPTSTDTQYFGPGTRLTVL.

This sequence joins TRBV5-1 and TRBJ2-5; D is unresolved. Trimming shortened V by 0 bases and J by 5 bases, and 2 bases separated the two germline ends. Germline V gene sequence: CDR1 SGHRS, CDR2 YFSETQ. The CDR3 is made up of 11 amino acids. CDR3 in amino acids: CASSLAETQYF. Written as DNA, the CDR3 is TGCGCCAGCAGCTTGGCGGAGACCCAGTACTTC.

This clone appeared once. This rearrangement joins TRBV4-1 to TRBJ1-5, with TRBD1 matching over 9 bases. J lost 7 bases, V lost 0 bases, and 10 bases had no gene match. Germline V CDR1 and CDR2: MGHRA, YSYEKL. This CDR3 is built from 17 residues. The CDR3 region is CASSQDRVQGALQPQHF. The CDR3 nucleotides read TGCGCCAGCAGCCAAGATCGGGTACAGGGGGCCTTGCAGCCCCAGCATTTT.

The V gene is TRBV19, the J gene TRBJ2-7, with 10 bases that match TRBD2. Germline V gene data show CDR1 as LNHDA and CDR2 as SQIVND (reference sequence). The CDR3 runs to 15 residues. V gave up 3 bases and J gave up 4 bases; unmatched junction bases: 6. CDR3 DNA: TGTGCCAGTAGTATCGAGCTAGCGGGAGTTTACGAGCAGTACTTC. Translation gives CASSIELAGVYEQYF.

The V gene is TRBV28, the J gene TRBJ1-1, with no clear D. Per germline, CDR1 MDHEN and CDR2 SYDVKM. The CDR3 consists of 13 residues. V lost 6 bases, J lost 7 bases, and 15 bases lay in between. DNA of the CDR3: TGTGCCAGCAGACTCCTGACAAAAAGTGAAGCTTTCTTT. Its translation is CASRLLTKSEAFF.

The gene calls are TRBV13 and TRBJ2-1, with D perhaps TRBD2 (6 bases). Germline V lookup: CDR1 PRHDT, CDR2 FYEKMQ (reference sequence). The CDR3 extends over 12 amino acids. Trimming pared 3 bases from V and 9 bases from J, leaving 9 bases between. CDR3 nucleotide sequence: TGTGCCAGCAGCTTGACGGGACTTGAGCAGTTCTTC. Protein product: CASSLTGLEQFF.

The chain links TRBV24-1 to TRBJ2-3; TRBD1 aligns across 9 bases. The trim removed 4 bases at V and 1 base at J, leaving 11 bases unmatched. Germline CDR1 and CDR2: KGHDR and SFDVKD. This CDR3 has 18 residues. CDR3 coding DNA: TGTGCCACCAGTGAACCTCCGGGACAGGGAGGGGGCACAGATACGCAGTATTTT. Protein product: CATSEPPGQGGGTDTQYF.

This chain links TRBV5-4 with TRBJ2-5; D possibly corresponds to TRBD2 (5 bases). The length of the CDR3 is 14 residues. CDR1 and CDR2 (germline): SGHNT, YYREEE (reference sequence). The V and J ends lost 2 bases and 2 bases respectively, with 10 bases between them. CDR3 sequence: CASSFSVTQETQYF. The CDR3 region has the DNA TGTGCCAGCAGCTTTAGCGTGACTCAAGAGACCCAGTACTTC.

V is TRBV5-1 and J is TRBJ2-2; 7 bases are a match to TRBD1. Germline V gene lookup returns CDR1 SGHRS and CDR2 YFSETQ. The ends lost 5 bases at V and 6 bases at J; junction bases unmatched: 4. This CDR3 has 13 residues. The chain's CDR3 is CASSTQGSGELFF. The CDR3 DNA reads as TGCGCCAGCAGTACACAGGGGTCCGGGGAGCTGTTTTTT.

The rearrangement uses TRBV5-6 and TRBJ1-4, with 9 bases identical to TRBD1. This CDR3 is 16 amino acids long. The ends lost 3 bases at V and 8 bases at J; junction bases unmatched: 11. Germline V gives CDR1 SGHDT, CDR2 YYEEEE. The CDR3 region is CASSWPGQGPDEKLFF. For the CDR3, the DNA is TGTGCCAGCAGCTGGCCGGGACAGGGCCCTGACGAAAAACTGTTTTTT.

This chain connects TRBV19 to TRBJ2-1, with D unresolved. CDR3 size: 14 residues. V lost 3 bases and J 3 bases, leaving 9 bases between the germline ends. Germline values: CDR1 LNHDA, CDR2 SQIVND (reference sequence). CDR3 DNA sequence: TGTGCCAGTAGTATTTGGAACAGCTACAATGAGCAGTTCTTC. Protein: CASSIWNSYNEQFF.

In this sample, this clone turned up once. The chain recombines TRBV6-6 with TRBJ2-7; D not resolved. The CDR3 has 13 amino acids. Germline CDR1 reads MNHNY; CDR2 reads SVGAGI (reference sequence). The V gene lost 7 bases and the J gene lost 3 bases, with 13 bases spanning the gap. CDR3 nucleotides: TGTGCCAGCACTCCAAGCTTGAACTACGAGCAGTACTTC. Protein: CASTPSLNYEQYF.

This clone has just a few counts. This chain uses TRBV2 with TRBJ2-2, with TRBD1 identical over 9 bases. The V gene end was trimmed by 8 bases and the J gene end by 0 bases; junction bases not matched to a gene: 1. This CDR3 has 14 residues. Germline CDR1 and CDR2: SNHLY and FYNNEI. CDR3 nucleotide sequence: TGTGCCAGCCGGGACAGGGCGAACACCGGGGAGCTGTTTTTT. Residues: CASRDRANTGELFF.

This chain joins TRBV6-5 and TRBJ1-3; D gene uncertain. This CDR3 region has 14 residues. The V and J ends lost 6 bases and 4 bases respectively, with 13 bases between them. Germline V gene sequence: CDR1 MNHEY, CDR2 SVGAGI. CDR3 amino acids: CASSEVRSGNTIYF. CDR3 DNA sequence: TGTGCCAGCAGCGAGGTCCGGAGCGGAAACACCATATATTTT.

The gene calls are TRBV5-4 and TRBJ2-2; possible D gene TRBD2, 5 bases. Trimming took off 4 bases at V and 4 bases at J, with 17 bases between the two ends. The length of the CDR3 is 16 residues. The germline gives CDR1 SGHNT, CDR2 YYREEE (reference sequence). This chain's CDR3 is CASSTSRGSGTGELFF. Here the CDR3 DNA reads TGTGCCAGCAGCACGAGTAGAGGGAGTGGCACCGGGGAGCTGTTTTTT.

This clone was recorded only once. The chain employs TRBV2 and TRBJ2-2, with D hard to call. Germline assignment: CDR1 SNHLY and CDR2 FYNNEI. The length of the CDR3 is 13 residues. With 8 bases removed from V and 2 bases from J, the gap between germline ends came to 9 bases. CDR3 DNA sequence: TGTGCCAGCGGTCTAGGAAACACCGGGGAGCTGTTTTTT. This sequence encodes CASGLGNTGELFF.